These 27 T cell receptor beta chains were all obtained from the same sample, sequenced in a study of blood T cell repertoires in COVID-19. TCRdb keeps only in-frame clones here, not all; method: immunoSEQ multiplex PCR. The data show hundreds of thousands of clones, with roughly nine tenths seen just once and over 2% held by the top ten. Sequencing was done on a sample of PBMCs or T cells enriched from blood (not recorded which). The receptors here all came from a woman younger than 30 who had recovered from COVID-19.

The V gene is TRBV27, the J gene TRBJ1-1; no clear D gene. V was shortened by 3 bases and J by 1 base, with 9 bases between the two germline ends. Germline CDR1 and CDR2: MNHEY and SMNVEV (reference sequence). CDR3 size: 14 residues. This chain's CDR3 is CASSFSGSNTEAFF. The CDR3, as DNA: TGTGCCAGCAGTTTCTCCGGGTCGAACACTGAAGCTTTCTTT.

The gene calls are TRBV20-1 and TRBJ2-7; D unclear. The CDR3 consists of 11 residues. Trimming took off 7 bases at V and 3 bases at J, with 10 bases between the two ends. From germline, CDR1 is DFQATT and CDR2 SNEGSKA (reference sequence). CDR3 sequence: CSVLQNYEQYF. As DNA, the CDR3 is TGCAGTGTGCTACAGAACTACGAGCAGTACTTC.

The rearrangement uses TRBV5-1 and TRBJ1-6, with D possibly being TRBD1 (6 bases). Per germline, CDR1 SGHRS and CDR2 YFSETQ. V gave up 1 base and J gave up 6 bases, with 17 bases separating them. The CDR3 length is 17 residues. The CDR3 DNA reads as TGCGCCAGCAGCTTGACCCCTCGGATAGGGGGTAATTCACCCCTCCACTTT. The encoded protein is CASSLTPRIGGNSPLHF.

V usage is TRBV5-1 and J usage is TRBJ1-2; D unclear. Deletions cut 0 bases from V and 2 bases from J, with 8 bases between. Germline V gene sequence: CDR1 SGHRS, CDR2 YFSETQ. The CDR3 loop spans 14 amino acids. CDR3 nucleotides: TGCGCCAGCAGCTTGGTTTCACTAAACTATGGCTACACCTTC. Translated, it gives CASSLVSLNYGYTF.

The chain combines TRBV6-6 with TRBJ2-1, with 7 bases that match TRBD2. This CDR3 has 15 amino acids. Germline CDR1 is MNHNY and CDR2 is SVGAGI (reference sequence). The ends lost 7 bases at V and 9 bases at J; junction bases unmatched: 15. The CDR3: CASIRELARLSEQFF. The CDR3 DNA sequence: TGTGCCAGCATCAGGGAACTAGCGAGGTTGAGTGAGCAGTTCTTC.

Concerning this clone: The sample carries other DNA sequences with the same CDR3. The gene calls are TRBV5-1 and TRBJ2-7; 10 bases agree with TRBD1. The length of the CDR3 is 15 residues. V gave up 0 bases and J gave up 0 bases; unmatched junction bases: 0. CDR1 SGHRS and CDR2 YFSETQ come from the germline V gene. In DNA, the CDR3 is TGCGCCAGCAGCTTGGGGACAGGGGGCTCCTACGAGCAGTACTTC. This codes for CASSLGTGGSYEQYF.

The CDR3 bases are TGTGCCAGCAGCCATCCTCGACAGGGTGGCGGGGAGCTGTTTTTT. It yields the protein CASSHPRQGGGELFF. This chain joins TRBV7-9 and TRBJ2-2, with TRBD1 identical over 7 bases. The V and J ends lost 5 bases and 7 bases, in that order; junction bases with no gene match: 10. The CDR3 extends over 15 amino acids. CDR1 SEHNR and CDR2 FQNEAQ come from the germline V gene (reference sequence).

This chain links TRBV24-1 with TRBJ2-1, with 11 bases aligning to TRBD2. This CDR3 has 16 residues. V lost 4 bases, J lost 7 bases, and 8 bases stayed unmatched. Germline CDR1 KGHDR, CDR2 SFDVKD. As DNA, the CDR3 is TGTGCCACCAGTGACCGCGGGACTAGCGGACCGAATGAGCAGTTCTTC. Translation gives CATSDRGTSGPNEQFF.

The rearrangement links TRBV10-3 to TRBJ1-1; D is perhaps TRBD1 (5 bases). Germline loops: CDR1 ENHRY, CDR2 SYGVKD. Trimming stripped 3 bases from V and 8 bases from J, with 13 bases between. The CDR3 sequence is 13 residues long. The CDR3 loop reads CAISDVMGGEAFF. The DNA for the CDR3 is TGTGCCATCAGTGATGTTATGGGGGGAGAAGCTTTCTTT.

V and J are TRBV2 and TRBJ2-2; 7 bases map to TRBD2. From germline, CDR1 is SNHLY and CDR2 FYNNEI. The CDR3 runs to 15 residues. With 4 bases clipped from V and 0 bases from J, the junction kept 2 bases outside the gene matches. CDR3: CASSGLASNTGELFF. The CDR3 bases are TGTGCCAGCAGTGGACTAGCCTCGAACACCGGGGAGCTGTTTTTT.

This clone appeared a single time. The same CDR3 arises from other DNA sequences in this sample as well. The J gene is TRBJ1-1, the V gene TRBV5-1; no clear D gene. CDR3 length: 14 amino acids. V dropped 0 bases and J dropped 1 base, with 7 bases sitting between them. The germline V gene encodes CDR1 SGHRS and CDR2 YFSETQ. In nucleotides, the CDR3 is TGCGCCAGCAGCTTGGGTCAGAAGAACACTGAAGCTTTCTTT. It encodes CASSLGQKNTEAFF.

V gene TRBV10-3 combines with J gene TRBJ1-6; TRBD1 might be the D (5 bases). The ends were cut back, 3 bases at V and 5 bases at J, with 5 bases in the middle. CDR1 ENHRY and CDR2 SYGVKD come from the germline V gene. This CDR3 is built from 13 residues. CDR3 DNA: TGTGCCATCAGTGAACAGGATAATTCACCCCTCCACTTT. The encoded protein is CAISEQDNSPLHF.

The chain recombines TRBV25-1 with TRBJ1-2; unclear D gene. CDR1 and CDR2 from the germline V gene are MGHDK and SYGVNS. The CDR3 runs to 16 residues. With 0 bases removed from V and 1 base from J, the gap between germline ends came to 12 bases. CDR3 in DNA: TGTGCCAGCAGTGAATATACGGGGAAGGATAACTATGGCTACACCTTC. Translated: CASSEYTGKDNYGYTF.

Here the CDR3 DNA reads TGTGCCAGCAGCCCCGGGTGGGGCTACACCTTC. Translating it yields CASSPGWGYTF. The chain uses TRBV12-3 or TRBV12-4 and TRBJ1-2; D is unresolved. The CDR3 has 11 amino acids. Trimming left V 6 bases short and J 8 bases short, with 10 bases between.

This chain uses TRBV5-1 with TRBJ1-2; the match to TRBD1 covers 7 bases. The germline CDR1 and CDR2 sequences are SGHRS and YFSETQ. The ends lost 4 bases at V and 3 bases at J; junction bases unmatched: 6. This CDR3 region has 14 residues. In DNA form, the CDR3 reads TGCGCCAGCAGCCAAGGGGGCGTAGACTATGGCTACACCTTC. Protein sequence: CASSQGGVDYGYTF.

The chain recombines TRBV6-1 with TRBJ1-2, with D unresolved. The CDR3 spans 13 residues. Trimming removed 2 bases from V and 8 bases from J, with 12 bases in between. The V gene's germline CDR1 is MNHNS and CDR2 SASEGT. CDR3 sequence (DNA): TGTGCCAGCAGTGAATATCTCCAGGTGGGCTACACCTTC. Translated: CASSEYLQVGYTF.

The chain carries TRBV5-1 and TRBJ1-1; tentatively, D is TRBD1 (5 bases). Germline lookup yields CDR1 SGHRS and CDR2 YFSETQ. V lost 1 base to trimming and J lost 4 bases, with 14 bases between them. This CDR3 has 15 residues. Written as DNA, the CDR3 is TGCGCCAGCAGCTTGACGGGGGGGACTATCACTGAAGCTTTCTTT. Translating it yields CASSLTGGTITEAFF.

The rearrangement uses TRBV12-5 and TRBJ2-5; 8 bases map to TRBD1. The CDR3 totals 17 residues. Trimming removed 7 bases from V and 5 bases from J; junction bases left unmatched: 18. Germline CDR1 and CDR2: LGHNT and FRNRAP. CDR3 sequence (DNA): TGTGCTAGTGCTGGCCGTCCAGGGGCAGGGGGCTTGGAGACCCAGTACTTC. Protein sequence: CASAGRPGAGGLETQYF.

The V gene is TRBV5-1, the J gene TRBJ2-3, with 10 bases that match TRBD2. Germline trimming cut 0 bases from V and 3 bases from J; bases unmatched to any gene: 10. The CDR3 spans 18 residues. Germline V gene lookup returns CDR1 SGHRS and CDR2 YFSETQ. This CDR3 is CASSLGAGGHRETDTQYF. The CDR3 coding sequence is TGCGCCAGCAGCTTGGGAGCGGGGGGGCATAGGGAAACAGATACGCAGTATTTT.

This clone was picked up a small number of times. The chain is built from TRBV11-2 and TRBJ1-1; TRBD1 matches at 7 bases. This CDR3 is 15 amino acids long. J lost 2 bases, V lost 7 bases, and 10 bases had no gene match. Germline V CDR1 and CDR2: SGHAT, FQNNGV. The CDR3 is CASTSAGTANTEAFF. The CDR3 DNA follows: TGTGCCAGCACCTCCGCCGGGACAGCTAACACTGAAGCTTTCTTT.

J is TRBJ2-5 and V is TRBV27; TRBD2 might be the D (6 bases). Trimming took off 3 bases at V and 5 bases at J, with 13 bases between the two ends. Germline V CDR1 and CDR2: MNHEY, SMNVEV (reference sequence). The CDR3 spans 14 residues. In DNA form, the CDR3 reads TGTGCCAGCAGTTTTGTGGGGGGACGGGAGACCCAGTACTTC. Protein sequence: CASSFVGGRETQYF.

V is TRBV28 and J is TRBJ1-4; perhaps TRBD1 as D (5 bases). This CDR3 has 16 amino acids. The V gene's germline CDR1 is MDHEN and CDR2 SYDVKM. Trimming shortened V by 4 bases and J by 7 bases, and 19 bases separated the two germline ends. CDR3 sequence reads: CASSSLESRAGEKLFF. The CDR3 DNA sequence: TGTGCCAGCAGTTCCCTCGAGAGCAGGGCTGGTGAAAAACTGTTTTTT. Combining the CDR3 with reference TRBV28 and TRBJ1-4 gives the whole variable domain DVKVTQSSRYLVKRTGEKVFLECVQDMDHENMFWYRQDPGLGLRLIYFSYDVKMKEKGDIPEGYSVSREKKERFSLILESASTNQTSMYLCASSSLESRAGEKLFFGSGTQLSVL.

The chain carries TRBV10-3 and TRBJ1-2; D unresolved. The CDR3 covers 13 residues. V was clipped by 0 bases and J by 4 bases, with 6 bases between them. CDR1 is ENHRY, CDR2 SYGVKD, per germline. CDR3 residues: CAISESTGYGYTF. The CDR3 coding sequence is TGTGCCATCAGTGAGTCGACGGGCTATGGCTACACCTTC.

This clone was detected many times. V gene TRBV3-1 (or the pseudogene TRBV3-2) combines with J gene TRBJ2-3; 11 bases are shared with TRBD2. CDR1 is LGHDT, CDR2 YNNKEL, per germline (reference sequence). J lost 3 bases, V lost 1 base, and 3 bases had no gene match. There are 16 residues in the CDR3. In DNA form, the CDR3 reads TGTGCCAGCAGCCAAGGGGTAGCGGGGGGGACAGATACGCAGTATTTT. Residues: CASSQGVAGGTDTQYF.

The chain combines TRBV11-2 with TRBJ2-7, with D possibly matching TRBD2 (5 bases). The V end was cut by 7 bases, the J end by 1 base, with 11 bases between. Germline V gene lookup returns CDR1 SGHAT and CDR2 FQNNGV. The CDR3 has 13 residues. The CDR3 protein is CASTGSGSYEQYF. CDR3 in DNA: TGTGCCAGCACAGGAAGCGGTTCCTACGAGCAGTACTTC. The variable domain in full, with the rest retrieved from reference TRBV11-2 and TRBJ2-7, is EAGVAQSPRYKIIEKRQSVAFWCNPISGHATLYWYQQILGQGPKLLIQFQNNGVVDDSQLPKDRFSAERLKGVDSTLKIQPAKLEDSAVYLCASTGSGSYEQYFGPGTRLTVT.

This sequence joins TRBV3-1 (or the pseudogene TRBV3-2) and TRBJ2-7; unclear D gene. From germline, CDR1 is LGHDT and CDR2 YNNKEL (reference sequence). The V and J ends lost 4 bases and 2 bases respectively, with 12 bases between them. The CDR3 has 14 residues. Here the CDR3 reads CASSPTYYPYEQYF. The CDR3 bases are TGTGCCAGCAGCCCCACATATTACCCCTACGAGCAGTACTTC.

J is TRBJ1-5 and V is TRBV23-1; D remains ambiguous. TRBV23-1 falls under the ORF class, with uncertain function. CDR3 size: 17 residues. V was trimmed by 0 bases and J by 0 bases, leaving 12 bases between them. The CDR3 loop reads CASSQSWSGSSNQPQHF. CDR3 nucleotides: TGCGCCAGCAGTCAATCGTGGAGCGGAAGTAGCAATCAGCCCCAGCATTTT.